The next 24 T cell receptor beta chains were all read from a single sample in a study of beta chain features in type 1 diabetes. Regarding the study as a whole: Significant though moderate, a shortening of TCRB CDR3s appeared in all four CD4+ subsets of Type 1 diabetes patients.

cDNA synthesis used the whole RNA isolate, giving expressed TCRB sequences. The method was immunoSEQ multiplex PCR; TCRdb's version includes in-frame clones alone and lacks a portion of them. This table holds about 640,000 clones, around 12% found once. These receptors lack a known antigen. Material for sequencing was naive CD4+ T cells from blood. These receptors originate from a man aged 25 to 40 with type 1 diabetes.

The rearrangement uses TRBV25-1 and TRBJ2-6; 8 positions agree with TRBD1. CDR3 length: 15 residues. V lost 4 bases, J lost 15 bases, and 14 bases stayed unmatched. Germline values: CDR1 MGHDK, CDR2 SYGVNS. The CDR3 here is CASSAQGALELGLTF. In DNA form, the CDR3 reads TGTGCCAGCAGTGCCCAGGGGGCTCTGGAACTGGGCCTGACTTTC. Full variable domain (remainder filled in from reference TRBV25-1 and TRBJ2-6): EADIYQTPRYLVIGTGKKITLECSQTMGHDKMYWYQQDPGMELHLIHYSYGVNSTEKGDLSSESTVSRIRTEHFPLTLESARPSHTSQYLCASSAQGALELGLTFGAGSRLTVL.

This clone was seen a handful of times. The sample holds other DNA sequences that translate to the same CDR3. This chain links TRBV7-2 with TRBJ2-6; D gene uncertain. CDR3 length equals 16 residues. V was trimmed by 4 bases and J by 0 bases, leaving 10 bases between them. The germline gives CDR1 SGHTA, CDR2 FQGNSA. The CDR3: CASSSGQSSGANVLTF. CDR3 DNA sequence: TGTGCCAGCAGCTCTGGGCAGAGCTCTGGGGCCAACGTCCTGACTTTC.

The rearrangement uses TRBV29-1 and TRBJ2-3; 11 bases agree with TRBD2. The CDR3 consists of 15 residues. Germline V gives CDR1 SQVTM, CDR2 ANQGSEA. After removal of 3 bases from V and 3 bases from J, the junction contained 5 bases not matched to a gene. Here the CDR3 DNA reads TGCAGCGTTGATACTAGCGGGAGAAGAACAGATACGCAGTATTTT. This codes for CSVDTSGRRTDTQYF.

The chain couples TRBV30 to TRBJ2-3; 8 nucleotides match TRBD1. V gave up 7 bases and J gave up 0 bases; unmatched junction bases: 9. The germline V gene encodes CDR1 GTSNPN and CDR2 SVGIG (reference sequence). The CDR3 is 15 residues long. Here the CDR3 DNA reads TGTGCCTCCCGGGACAGGATATCTAGCACAGATACGCAGTATTTT. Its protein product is CASRDRISSTDTQYF.

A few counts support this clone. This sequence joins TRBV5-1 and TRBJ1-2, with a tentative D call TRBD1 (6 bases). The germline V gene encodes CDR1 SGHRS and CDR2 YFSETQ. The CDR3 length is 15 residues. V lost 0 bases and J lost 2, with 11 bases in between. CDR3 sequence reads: CASSLGSGQNYGYTF. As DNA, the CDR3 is TGCGCCAGCAGCTTGGGGTCTGGACAGAACTATGGCTACACCTTC.

CDR3 nucleotides: TGTGCCAGCAGCCAAGAAGGGTCCGGCAGCAGCACAGATACGCAGTATTTT. It translates to CASSQEGSGSSTDTQYF. The V gene is TRBV4-2, the J gene TRBJ2-3; no firm D call. The CDR3 loop spans 17 amino acids. The germline gives CDR1 LGHNA, CDR2 YNFKEQ. Trimming took 0 bases from V and 0 from J, leaving 13 bases between them.

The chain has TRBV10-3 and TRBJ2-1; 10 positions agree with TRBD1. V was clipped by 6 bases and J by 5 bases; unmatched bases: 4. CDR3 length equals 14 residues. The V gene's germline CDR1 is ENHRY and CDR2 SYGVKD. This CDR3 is CAIRGTGDHNEQFF. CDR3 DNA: TGTGCCATCAGGGGGACAGGGGATCACAATGAGCAGTTCTTC.

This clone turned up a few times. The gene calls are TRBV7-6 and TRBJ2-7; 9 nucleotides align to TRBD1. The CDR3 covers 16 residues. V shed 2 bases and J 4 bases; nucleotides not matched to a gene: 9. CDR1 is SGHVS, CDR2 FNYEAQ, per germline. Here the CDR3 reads CASSLSPGQGTYEQYF. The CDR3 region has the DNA TGTGCCAGCAGCTTATCTCCGGGACAGGGAACGTACGAGCAGTACTTC.

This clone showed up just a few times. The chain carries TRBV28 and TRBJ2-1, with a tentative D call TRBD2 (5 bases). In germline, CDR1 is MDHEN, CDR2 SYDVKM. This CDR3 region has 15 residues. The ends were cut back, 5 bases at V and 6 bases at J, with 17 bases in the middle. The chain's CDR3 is CASSPRIAWLNEQFF. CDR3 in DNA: TGTGCCAGCAGTCCCCGGATAGCGTGGCTCAATGAGCAGTTCTTC.

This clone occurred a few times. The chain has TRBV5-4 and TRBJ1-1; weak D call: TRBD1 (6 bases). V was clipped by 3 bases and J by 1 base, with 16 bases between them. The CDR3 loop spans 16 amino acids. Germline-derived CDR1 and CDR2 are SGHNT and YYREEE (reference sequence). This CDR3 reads CASSSLRGGGNTEAFF. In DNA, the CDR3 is TGTGCCAGCAGCTCCTTACGTGGAGGGGGGAACACTGAAGCTTTCTTT.

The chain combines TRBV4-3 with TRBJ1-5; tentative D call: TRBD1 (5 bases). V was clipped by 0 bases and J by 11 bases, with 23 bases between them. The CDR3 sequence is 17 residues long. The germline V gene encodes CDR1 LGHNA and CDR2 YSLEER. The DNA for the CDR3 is TGCGCCAGCAGCCAAGATCTGGGGCCGGGAGCTGCGGGAGCCCAGCATTTT. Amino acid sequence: CASSQDLGPGAAGAQHF.

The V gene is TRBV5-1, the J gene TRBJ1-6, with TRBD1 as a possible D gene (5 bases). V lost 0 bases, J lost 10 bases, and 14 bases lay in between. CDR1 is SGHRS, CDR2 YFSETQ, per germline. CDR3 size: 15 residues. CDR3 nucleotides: TGCGCCAGCAGCTTGGACCAGGGCGGGAGGTCACCCCTCCACTTT. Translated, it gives CASSLDQGGRSPLHF.

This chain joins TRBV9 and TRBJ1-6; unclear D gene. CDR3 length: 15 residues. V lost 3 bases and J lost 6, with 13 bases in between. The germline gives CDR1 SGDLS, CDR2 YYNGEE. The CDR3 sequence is CASSARPQVNSPLHF. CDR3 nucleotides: TGTGCCAGCAGCGCGAGACCGCAAGTTAATTCACCCCTCCACTTT.

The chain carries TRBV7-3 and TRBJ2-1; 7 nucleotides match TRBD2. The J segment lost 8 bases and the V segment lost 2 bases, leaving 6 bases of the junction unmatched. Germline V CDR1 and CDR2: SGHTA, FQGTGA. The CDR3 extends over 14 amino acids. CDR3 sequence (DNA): TGTGCCAGCAGCTTACAGCGGGGCCCGGATGAGCAGTTCTTC. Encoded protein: CASSLQRGPDEQFF.

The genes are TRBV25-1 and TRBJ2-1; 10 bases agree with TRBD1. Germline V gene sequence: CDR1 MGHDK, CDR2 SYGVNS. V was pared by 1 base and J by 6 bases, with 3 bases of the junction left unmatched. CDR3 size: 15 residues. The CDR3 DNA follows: TGTGCCAGCAGTGAATTAAGGACAGGGGGCAATGAGCAGTTCTTC. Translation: CASSELRTGGNEQFF. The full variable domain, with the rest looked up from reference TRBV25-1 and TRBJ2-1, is EADIYQTPRYLVIGTGKKITLECSQTMGHDKMYWYQQDPGMELHLIHYSYGVNSTEKGDLSSESTVSRIRTEHFPLTLESARPSHTSQYLCASSELRTGGNEQFFGPGTRLTVL.

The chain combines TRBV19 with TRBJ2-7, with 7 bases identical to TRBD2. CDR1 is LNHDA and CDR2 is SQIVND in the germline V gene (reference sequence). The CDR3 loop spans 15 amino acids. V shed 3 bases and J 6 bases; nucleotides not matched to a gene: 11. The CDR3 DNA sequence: TGTGCCAGTAGTATGAGCGGGGACGTTTCTGGCGAGCAGTACTTC. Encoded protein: CASSMSGDVSGEQYF.

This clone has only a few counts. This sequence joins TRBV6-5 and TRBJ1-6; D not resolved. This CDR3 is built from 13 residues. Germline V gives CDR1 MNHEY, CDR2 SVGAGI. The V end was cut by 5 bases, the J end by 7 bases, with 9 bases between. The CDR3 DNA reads TGTGCCAGCAGTACCCCACCGAATTCACCCCTCCACTTT. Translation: CASSTPPNSPLHF.

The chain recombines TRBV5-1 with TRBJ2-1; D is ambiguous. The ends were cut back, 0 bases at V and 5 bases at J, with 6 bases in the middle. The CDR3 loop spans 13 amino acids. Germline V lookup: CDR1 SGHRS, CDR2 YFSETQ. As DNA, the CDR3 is TGCGCCAGCAGCTTGGGCAGCGACAATGAGCAGTTCTTC. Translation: CASSLGSDNEQFF.

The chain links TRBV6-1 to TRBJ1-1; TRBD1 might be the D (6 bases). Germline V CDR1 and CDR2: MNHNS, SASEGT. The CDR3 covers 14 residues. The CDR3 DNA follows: TGTTCTCTTTCCGGGACACTAACCTACACTGAAGCTTTCTTT. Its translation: CSLSGTLTYTEAFF.

In DNA, the CDR3 is TGTGCCAGCAGCTTGGACAGGGGGATTGAAAAACTGTTTTTT. Protein product: CASSLDRGIEKLFF. The chain has TRBV7-9 and TRBJ1-4, with TRBD1 matching over 10 bases. CDR3 size: 14 residues. Trimming removed 3 bases from V and 7 bases from J; junction bases left unmatched: 2. Per germline, CDR1 SEHNR and CDR2 FQNEAQ (reference sequence). Full variable domain (outside the CDR3, taken from reference TRBV7-9 and TRBJ1-4): DTGVSQNPRHKITKRGQNVTFRCDPISEHNRLYWYRQTLGQGPEFLTYFQNEAQLEKSRLLSDRFSAERPKGSFSTLEIQRTEQGDSAMYLCASSLDRGIEKLFFGSGTQLSVL.

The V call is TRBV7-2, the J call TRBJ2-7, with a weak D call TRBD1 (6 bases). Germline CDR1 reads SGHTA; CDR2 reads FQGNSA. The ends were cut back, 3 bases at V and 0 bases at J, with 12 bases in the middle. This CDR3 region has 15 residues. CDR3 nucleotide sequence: TGTGCCAGCAGCTTTGGGAGAGGGGGCTCCTACGAGCAGTACTTC. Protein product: CASSFGRGGSYEQYF. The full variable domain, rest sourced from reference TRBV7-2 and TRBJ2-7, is GAGVSQSPSNKVTEKGKDVELRCDPISGHTALYWYRQSLGQGLEFLIYFQGNSAPDKSGLPSDRFSAERTGGSVSTLTIQRTQQEDSAVYLCASSFGRGGSYEQYFGPGTRLTVT.

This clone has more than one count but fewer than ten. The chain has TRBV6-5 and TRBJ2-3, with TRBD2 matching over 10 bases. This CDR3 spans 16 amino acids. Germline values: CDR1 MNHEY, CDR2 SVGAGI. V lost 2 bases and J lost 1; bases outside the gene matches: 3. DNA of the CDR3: TGTGCCAGCAGTTACCGCCTAGCGGGGGGCACAGATACGCAGTATTTT. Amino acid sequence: CASSYRLAGGTDTQYF.

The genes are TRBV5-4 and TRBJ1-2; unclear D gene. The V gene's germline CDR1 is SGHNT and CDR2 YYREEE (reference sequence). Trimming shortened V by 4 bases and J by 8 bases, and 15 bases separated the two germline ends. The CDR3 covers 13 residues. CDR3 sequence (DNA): TGTGCCAGCAGCAATAATCGTGGCGGCGGCTACACCTTC. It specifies CASSNNRGGGYTF.

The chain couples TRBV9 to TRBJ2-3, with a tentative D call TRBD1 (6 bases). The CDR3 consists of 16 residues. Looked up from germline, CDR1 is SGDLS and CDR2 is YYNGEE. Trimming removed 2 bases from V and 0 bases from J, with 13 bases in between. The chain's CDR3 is CASSVQGTYSTDTQYF. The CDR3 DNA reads TGTGCCAGCAGCGTCCAGGGGACCTATAGCACAGATACGCAGTATTTT.